The clone carrying this TCR beta chain was recorded many times. The antigen is not known. The CDR3 has 17 amino acids. V was clipped by 2 bases and J by 0 bases; unmatched bases: 8. Per the germline V gene, CDR1 is DFQATT and CDR2 is SNEGSKA (reference sequence). A TCRbeta library incorporating unique molecular identifiers was prepared. TCRdb fed the PCR reads into MiXCR, producing one record per CDR3 protein. Found here are some 440,000 distinct CDR3 sequences, roughly 16% of them singletons; the top ten hold 25% to 30%. The data stem from a study of T-cell reconstitution after alpha-beta-depleted transplantation in children. Study-wide findings and caveats: T-cell numbers and diversity, one year after transplant, stemmed largely from T cells that were newly produced.

The sequences come from PBMCs, mostly from graft donor cells, collected 360 days after TCRalphabeta/CD19-depleted stem cell transplant. This sequence joins TRBV20-1 and TRBJ2-7; 12 nucleotides agree with TRBD1. The source of this sequence is a boy under two years old who had a stem cell transplant for Wiskott-Aldrich syndrome, so the T cells may come from the graft donor. CDR3: CSARPYRDRGPSYEQYF. In DNA form, the CDR3 reads TGCAGTGCTAGACCTTATCGGGACAGGGGGCCCTCCTACGAGCAGTACTTC.